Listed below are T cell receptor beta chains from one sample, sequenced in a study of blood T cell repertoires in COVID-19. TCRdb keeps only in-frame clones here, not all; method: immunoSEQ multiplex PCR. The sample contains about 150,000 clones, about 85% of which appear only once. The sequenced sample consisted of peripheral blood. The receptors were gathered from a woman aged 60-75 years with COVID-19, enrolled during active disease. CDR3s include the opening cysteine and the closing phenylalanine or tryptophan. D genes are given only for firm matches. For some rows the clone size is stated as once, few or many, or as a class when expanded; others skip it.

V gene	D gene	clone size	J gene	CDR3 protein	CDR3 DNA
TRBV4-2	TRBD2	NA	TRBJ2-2	CASSQDSARSGAYTGELFF	TGTGCCAGCAGCCAAGATAGTGCCCGTAGCGGGGCGTACACCGGGGAGCTGTTTTTT
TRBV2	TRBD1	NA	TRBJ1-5	CASSEDRDRGQPQHF	TGTGCCAGCAGTGAAGACCGGGACAGGGGACAGCCCCAGCATTTT
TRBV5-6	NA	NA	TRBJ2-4	CASSLAGVEHIQYF	TGTGCCAGCAGCTTGGCCGGGGTTGAACACATTCAGTACTTC
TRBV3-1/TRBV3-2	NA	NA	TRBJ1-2	CASTLLGRGYTF	TGTGCCAGCACCCTCCTGGGCCGTGGCTACACCTTC
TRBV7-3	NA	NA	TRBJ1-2	CASSLTRGGDYGYTF	TGTGCCAGCAGCTTAACCCGCGGGGGCGACTATGGCTACACCTTC
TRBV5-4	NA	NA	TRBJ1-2	CASSSSRDYYGYTF	TGTGCCAGCAGCTCCAGCAGGGACTACTATGGCTACACCTTC
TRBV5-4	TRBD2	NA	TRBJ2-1	CASSFHTSGGNEQFF	TGTGCCAGCAGCTTTCATACTAGCGGGGGAAATGAGCAGTTCTTC
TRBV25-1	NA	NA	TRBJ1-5	CASSVKNQPQHF	TGTGCCAGCAGTGTAAAAAATCAGCCCCAGCATTTT
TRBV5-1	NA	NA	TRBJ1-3	CASSLVQGPGNTIYF	TGCGCCAGCAGCTTGGTACAGGGCCCTGGAAACACCATATATTTT
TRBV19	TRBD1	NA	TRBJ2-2	CASSSPGQGHTGELFF	TGTGCCAGTAGTTCCCCGGGACAGGGGCACACCGGGGAGCTGTTTTTT
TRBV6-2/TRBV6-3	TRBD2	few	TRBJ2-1	CASSYHREGRKLSYNEQFF	TGTGCCAGCAGTTACCACCGGGAGGGCCGTAAATTAAGTTACAATGAGCAGTTCTTC
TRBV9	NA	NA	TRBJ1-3	CASSVDSGSGVINTIYF	TGTGCCAGCAGCGTAGATTCGGGGTCGGGAGTGATAAACACCATATATTTT
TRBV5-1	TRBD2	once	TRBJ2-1	CASSLGAQGGNEQFF	TGCGCCAGCAGCTTGGGGGCCCAGGGAGGGAATGAGCAGTTCTTC
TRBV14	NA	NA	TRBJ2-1	CASSWDLSSYNEQFF	TGTGCCAGCAGTTGGGACTTGAGCTCCTACAATGAGCAGTTCTTC
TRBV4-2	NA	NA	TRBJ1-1	CASSQGRDFSEAFF	TGTGCCAGCAGCCAAGGACGGGACTTCTCTGAAGCTTTCTTT
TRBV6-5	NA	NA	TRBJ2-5	CASRDKTGQETQYF	TGTGCCAGCAGGGACAAGACCGGGCAAGAGACCCAGTACTTC
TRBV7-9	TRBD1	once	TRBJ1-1	CASSDRQGRTEAFF	TGTGCCAGCAGCGACCGACAGGGAAGGACTGAAGCTTTCTTT
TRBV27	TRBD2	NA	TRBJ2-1	CASKGTSGRDEQFF	TGTGCCAGCAAGGGGACTAGCGGGAGGGATGAGCAGTTCTTC
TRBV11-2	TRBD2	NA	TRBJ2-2	CASRREGQATGELFF	TGTGCCAGCAGGAGGGAGGGTCAGGCCACCGGGGAGCTGTTTTTT
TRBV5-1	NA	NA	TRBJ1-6	CASSSGGGGLNSPLHF	TGCGCCAGCAGCTCGGGGGGCGGAGGCCTTAATTCACCCCTCCACTTT
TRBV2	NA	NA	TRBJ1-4	CASSSISGNYNEKLFF	TGTGCCAGCAGTTCAATATCCGGGAACTACAATGAAAAACTGTTTTTT
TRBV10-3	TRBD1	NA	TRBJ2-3	CAIGDSNPTTDTQYF	TGTGCCATCGGGGACAGCAACCCCACCACAGATACGCAGTATTTT
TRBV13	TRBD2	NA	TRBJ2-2	CASSSGLAGPGELFF	TGTGCCAGCAGCTCGGGACTAGCGGGCCCCGGGGAGCTGTTTTTT
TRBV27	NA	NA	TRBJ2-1	CASNSLLDNEQFF	TGTGCCAGCAATAGCCTTCTAGACAATGAGCAGTTCTTC
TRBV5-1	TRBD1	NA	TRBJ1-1	CASSTTWTGGLITEAFF	TGCGCCAGCAGCACCACTTGGACAGGGGGCTTGATCACTGAAGCTTTCTTT
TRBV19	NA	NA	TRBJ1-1	CASSPGFEAFF	TGTGCCAGTAGTCCCGGGTTTGAAGCTTTCTTT
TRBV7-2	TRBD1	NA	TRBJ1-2	CASSSQGYGYTF	TGTGCCAGCAGCTCACAGGGGTATGGCTACACCTTC
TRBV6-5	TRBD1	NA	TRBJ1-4	CASSSGGSDEKLFF	TGTGCCAGCAGTTCAGGGGGCTCAGATGAAAAACTGTTTTTT
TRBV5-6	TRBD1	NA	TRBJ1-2	CASRPDRTGDYGYTF	TGTGCCAGCAGACCAGACCGGACAGGAGACTATGGCTACACCTTC
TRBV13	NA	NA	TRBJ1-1	CASSLGPTAEAFF	TGTGCCAGCAGCTTAGGCCCAACAGCTGAAGCTTTCTTT
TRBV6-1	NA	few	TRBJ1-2	CASSEARGGYGYTF	TGTGCCAGCAGTGAAGCCCGGGGGGGCTATGGCTACACCTTC
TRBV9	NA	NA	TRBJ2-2	CASSVELLTGELFF	TGTGCCAGCAGCGTAGAACTCCTTACCGGGGAGCTGTTTTTT
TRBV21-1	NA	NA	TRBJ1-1	CASLGGAGDTEAFF	TGTGCCAGCCTAGGGGGCGCCGGGGACACTGAAGCTTTCTTT
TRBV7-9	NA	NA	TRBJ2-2	CASSQQVGELFF	TGTGCCAGCAGTCAACAGGTCGGCGAGCTGTTTTTT
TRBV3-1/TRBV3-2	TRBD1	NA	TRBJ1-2	CASSQGGQGRYFGYTF	TGTGCCAGCAGCCAGGGGGGACAGGGGAGGTATTTTGGCTACACCTTC
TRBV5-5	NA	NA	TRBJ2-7	CASSLLLQNSYEQYF	TGTGCCAGCAGCTTGTTGTTACAGAACTCCTACGAGCAGTACTTC
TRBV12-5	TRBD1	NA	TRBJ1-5	CASGPPGQGPYSNQPQHF	TGTGCTAGTGGTCCTCCGGGACAGGGACCCTACAGCAATCAGCCCCAGCATTTT
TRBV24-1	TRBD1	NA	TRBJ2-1	CATSDGGTVYNEQFF	TGTGCCACCAGTGATGGTGGGACAGTCTACAATGAGCAGTTCTTC
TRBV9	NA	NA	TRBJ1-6	CASNRRGGAQNSPLHF	TGTGCCAGCAACAGGAGGGGGGGCGCGCAAAATTCACCCCTCCACTTT
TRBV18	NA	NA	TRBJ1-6	CASSPPASSYNSPLHF	TGTGCCAGCTCACCACCCGCTAGCTCCTATAATTCACCCCTCCACTTT
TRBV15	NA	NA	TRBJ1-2	CATSRDLVGGSDGYTF	TGTGCCACCAGCAGAGATCTGGTGGGGGGTAGTGATGGCTACACCTTC
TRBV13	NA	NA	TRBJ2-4	CASSHNRVGAKNIQYF	TGTGCCAGCAGCCATAACAGGGTAGGAGCTAAAAACATTCAGTACTTC
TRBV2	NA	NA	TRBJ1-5	CASRGAASNQPQHF	TGTGCCAGCAGAGGGGCGGCCAGCAATCAGCCCCAGCATTTT
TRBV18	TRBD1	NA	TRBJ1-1	CASSQGQGSTEAFF	TGTGCCAGCTCTCAAGGACAGGGGAGCACTGAAGCTTTCTTT
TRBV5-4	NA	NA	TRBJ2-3	CASSLDQLSTDTQYF	TGTGCCAGCAGCTTGGACCAACTCAGCACAGATACGCAGTATTTT
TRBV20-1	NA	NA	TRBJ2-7	CSARDTYEQYF	TGCAGTGCTAGAGATACCTACGAGCAGTACTTC
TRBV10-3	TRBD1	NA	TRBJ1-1	CATAGGPNTEAFF	TGTGCCACGGCAGGGGGCCCGAACACTGAAGCTTTCTTT
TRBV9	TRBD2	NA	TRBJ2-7	CASSVGVAGPYEQYF	TGTGCCAGCAGCGTAGGTGTAGCGGGGCCCTACGAGCAGTACTTC
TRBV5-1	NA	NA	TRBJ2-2	CASSLIRNPRTGELFF	TGCGCCAGCAGCTTGATTAGGAACCCGAGGACCGGGGAGCTGTTTTTT
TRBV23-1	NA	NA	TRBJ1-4	CASSQSPEKLFF	TGCGCCAGCAGTCAATCCCCGGAAAAACTGTTTTTT
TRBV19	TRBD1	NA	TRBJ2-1	CASRVTGGRNEQFF	TGTGCCAGTAGGGTTACAGGGGGCCGGAATGAGCAGTTCTTC
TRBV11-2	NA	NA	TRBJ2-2	CASSVQGVIANTGELFF	TGTGCCAGCAGCGTTCAGGGTGTAATTGCGAACACCGGGGAGCTGTTTTTT
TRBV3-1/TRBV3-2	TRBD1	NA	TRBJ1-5	CASSQGNRGYSNQPQHF	TGTGCCAGCAGCCAAGGTAACAGGGGTTATAGCAATCAGCCCCAGCATTTT
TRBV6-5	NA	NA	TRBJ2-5	CASRKSGQETQYF	TGTGCCAGCAGAAAAAGCGGCCAAGAGACCCAGTACTTC
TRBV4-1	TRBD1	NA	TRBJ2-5	CASSQGDREETQYF	TGCGCCAGCAGCCAAGGGGACAGGGAAGAGACCCAGTACTTC
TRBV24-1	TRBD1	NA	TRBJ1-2	CATSDRGTGTYGYTF	TGTGCCACCAGTGACCGAGGGACAGGGACTTATGGCTACACCTTC
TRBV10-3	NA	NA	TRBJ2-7	CAISERGSSYEQYF	TGTGCCATCAGTGAGAGGGGGAGTTCCTACGAGCAGTACTTC
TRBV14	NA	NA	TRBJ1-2	CASSQFTGREGDYTF	TGTGCCAGCAGCCAGTTTACCGGGAGGGAAGGAGACTACACCTTC
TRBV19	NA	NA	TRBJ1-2	CASSLQGGGYTF	TGTGCCAGTAGCCTACAAGGAGGAGGCTACACCTTC